The 29 T cell receptor beta chains presented below share a single source sample, sequenced in a study of shared clonotypes between healthy human individuals. Cells designated naive CD8 were CD45RO-negative and were positively selected for CCR7, with terminally differentiated effector memory CD45RA+ cells excluded. Using immunoSEQ multiplex PCR, the repertoire was profiled, and TCRdb retains in-frame clones only, with some absent. The sample lists around 2,100,000 clones, about 95% occurring once. The material sequenced was naive CD8+ T cells sorted from blood. These receptor sequences come from a man aged 18 to 30 in good health.

The chain links TRBV14 to TRBJ2-7; D may be TRBD1 (6 bases). The CDR3 runs to 15 residues. Germline CDR1 is SGHDN and CDR2 is FVKESK. V was cut by 5 bases and J by 1 base, with 15 bases left in between. DNA of the CDR3: TGTGCCAGCAGCTATGGACAGAGAGGGTCCTACGAGCAGTACTTC. It specifies CASSYGQRGSYEQYF.

V gene TRBV27 combines with J gene TRBJ1-1, with a weak D call TRBD1 (5 bases). Deletions cut 5 bases from V and 4 bases from J, with 17 bases between. Germline V CDR1 and CDR2: MNHEY, SMNVEV (reference sequence). The CDR3 is 15 residues long. This CDR3 is CASSPAQGIGTEAFF. In DNA, the CDR3 is TGTGCCAGCAGTCCCGCGCAGGGAATCGGCACTGAAGCTTTCTTT.

A single count supports this clone. The rearrangement links TRBV4-1 to TRBJ2-7; perhaps D is TRBD1 or TRBD2 (5 bases each). The V gene lost 5 bases and the J gene lost 1 base, with 15 bases spanning the gap. This CDR3 spans 15 amino acids. The germline CDR1 and CDR2 sequences are MGHRA and YSYEKL. The CDR3, as DNA: TGCGCCAGCAGCTACCGGGACGGCGCATCCTACGAGCAGTACTTC. It yields the protein CASSYRDGASYEQYF.

Only a few counts were recorded for this clone. The sample has other DNA sequences that encode this CDR3 too. V gene TRBV7-9 combines with J gene TRBJ1-5; D remains ambiguous. The CDR3 spans 12 residues. In germline, CDR1 is SEHNR, CDR2 FQNEAQ (reference sequence). V was pared by 4 bases and J by 5 bases, with 6 bases between. This CDR3 reads CASSWGDQPQHF. For the CDR3, the DNA is TGTGCCAGCAGCTGGGGAGATCAGCCCCAGCATTTT.

The genes are TRBV11-2 and TRBJ2-1; 8 nucleotides match TRBD2. J lost 8 bases, V lost 5 bases, and 11 bases had no gene match. Germline V gene data show CDR1 as SGHAT and CDR2 as FQNNGV. This CDR3 has 15 amino acids. CDR3 protein: CASSPGGELGDEQFF. CDR3 bases: TGTGCCAGCAGCCCCGGGGGGGAACTTGGCGATGAGCAGTTCTTC.

The rearrangement uses TRBV4-1 and TRBJ1-1; D is possibly TRBD1 (5 bases). CDR3 size: 14 residues. Trimming pared 3 bases from V and 0 bases from J, leaving 8 bases between. CDR1 and CDR2 (germline): MGHRA, YSYEKL. CDR3 DNA sequence: TGCGCCAGCAGCCAGACGACAGTGAACACTGAAGCTTTCTTT. Residues: CASSQTTVNTEAFF.

The rearrangement joins TRBV5-1 to TRBJ2-7; 7 bases are a match to TRBD1. The CDR3 is 17 residues long. Germline V lookup: CDR1 SGHRS, CDR2 YFSETQ. Trimming removed 4 bases from V and 0 bases from J; junction bases left unmatched: 13. Here the CDR3 DNA reads TGCGCCAGCAGCGTAACAGGGGTCCCGACCGGCTCCTACGAGCAGTACTTC. This codes for CASSVTGVPTGSYEQYF.

This chain joins TRBV5-1 and TRBJ2-7; TRBD2 matches at 11 bases. CDR1 SGHRS and CDR2 YFSETQ come from the germline V gene. Trimming took 0 bases from V and 2 from J; bases not matched to a gene: 10. This CDR3 is built from 18 residues. The CDR3 sequence: CASSLASGGLPNTYEQYF. The CDR3 DNA is TGCGCCAGCAGCTTGGCTAGCGGGGGGCTCCCCAATACCTACGAGCAGTACTTC.

V usage is TRBV9 and J usage is TRBJ1-5, with D possibly TRBD1 on 5 matching bases. The germline CDR1 and CDR2 sequences are SGDLS and YYNGEE. The CDR3 covers 15 residues. The ends were cut back, 1 base at V and 1 base at J, with 9 bases in the middle. CDR3 in amino acids: CASSVSGGSNQPQHF. The DNA for the CDR3 is TGTGCCAGCAGCGTATCCGGGGGAAGCAATCAGCCCCAGCATTTT.

The chain links TRBV5-1 to TRBJ2-7; 7 nucleotides match TRBD2. CDR1 is SGHRS and CDR2 is YFSETQ in the germline V gene. The trim removed 5 bases at V and 4 bases at J, leaving 3 bases unmatched. This CDR3 has 12 amino acids. CDR3 DNA: TGCGCCAGCAGACTTAGCGGGTACGAGCAGTACTTC. It is translated as CASRLSGYEQYF.

This clone was recorded only once. The V and J genes are TRBV2 and TRBJ1-5, with 9 bases that match TRBD1. This CDR3 spans 17 amino acids. Trimming removed 5 bases from V and 0 bases from J; junction bases left unmatched: 8. Germline assignment: CDR1 SNHLY and CDR2 FYNNEI. Here the CDR3 reads CASSTGQGELSNQPQHF. Written as DNA, the CDR3 is TGTGCCAGCAGTACGGGACAGGGAGAACTTAGCAATCAGCCCCAGCATTTT.

The gene calls are TRBV5-6 and TRBJ2-2; D is unresolved. Germline V lookup: CDR1 SGHDT, CDR2 YYEEEE. CDR3 length equals 12 residues. V shed 0 bases and J shed 13 bases, with 10 bases lying between them. Here the CDR3 reads CASSLDASGLFF. In DNA, the CDR3 is TGTGCCAGCAGCTTGGATGCCTCGGGGCTGTTTTTT.

The rearrangement links TRBV7-6 to TRBJ1-1; 9 nucleotides agree with TRBD1. From germline, CDR1 is SGHVS and CDR2 FNYEAQ. V lost 4 bases and J lost 4; bases outside the gene matches: 7. CDR3 size: 15 residues. CDR3 region: CASSSLPGQGTEAFF. In DNA form, the CDR3 reads TGTGCCAGCAGCTCACTACCGGGACAGGGCACTGAAGCTTTCTTT.

The genes are TRBV10-2 and TRBJ2-1; D is unclear. CDR1 and CDR2 (germline): WSHSY, SAAADI. Between the trimmed V and J ends, which lost 7 bases and 1 base, there was a span of 5 bases. The CDR3 is 12 amino acids. CDR3 sequence reads: CASITSYNEQFF. CDR3 sequence (DNA): TGCGCCAGCATAACATCCTACAATGAGCAGTTCTTC.

In this sample, this clone turned up once. Other DNA sequences in the same sample also yield this CDR3. The V and J genes are TRBV9 and TRBJ2-2, with D possibly TRBD2 on 6 matching bases. V lost 3 bases and J 1 base, leaving 7 bases between the germline ends. CDR1 is SGDLS, CDR2 YYNGEE, per germline. The CDR3 totals 14 residues. The CDR3 here is CASSEGLNTGELFF. Here the CDR3 DNA reads TGTGCCAGCAGCGAGGGACTGAACACCGGGGAGCTGTTTTTT.

The chain joins TRBV27 to TRBJ1-6; D uncertain. Germline-derived CDR1 and CDR2 are MNHEY and SMNVEV (reference sequence). This CDR3 is 15 amino acids long. V was trimmed by 4 bases and J by 10 bases, leaving 17 bases between them. The CDR3 region is CASSSDAANSSPLHF. CDR3 nucleotide sequence: TGTGCCAGCAGTTCCGATGCGGCGAATAGCTCACCCCTCCACTTT.

V gene TRBV7-9 combines with J gene TRBJ1-5, with TRBD1 matching 8 bases. The germline CDR1 and CDR2 sequences are SEHNR and FQNEAQ (reference sequence). This CDR3 has 18 residues. V lost 5 bases, J lost 1 base, and 13 bases stayed unmatched. The CDR3 nucleotides are TGTGCCAGCAGCGCATCCATCGATGGGACAGGAAGCAATCAGCCCCAGCATTTT. Translating it yields CASSASIDGTGSNQPQHF.

V is TRBV28 and J is TRBJ2-4, with 7 bases identical to TRBD1. V was clipped by 2 bases and J by 1 base; unmatched bases: 11. Germline values: CDR1 MDHEN, CDR2 SYDVKM. The CDR3 spans 18 residues. This chain's CDR3 is CASSLDRENLFAKNIQYF. The CDR3, as DNA: TGTGCCAGCAGTTTAGACAGGGAGAATCTCTTTGCCAAAAACATTCAGTACTTC.

This rearrangement joins TRBV2 to TRBJ1-5, with D possibly being TRBD1 (6 bases). CDR1 is SNHLY and CDR2 is FYNNEI in the germline V gene. Trimming shortened V by 6 bases and J by 3 bases, and 18 bases separated the two germline ends. The CDR3 extends over 16 amino acids. Written as DNA, the CDR3 is TGTGCCAGCAGCGGCGGGACATTGGTCTTCAATCAGCCCCAGCATTTT. Amino acids: CASSGGTLVFNQPQHF.

This clone was seen once. The gene calls are TRBV5-1 and TRBJ2-7, with D possibly matching TRBD1 (6 bases). Trimming took 4 bases from V and 2 from J, leaving 19 bases between them. This CDR3 spans 16 amino acids. Germline values: CDR1 SGHRS, CDR2 YFSETQ. This CDR3 is CASSKSTGYGAYEQYF. CDR3 nucleotides: TGCGCCAGCAGCAAGTCAACAGGGTACGGGGCCTACGAGCAGTACTTC.

The gene calls are TRBV6-1 and TRBJ2-3; 10 bases are shared with TRBD1. Germline CDR1 MNHNS, CDR2 SASEGT. This CDR3 contains 16 residues. The trim removed 4 bases at V and 2 bases at J, leaving 6 bases unmatched. The DNA for the CDR3 is TGTGCCAGCAGTGTAGGTGGGACAGGGGCCACAGATACGCAGTATTTT. Translated, it gives CASSVGGTGATDTQYF.

The chain uses TRBV7-6 and TRBJ1-1, with D possibly being TRBD1 (5 bases). This CDR3 comprises 14 residues. V was pared by 3 bases and J by 7 bases, with 15 bases between. The V gene's germline CDR1 is SGHVS and CDR2 FNYEAQ. In DNA, the CDR3 is TGTGCCAGCAGCTTGGGGAGCGGGGCCGGTGAAGCTTTCTTT. It yields the protein CASSLGSGAGEAFF.

The chain carries TRBV5-6 and TRBJ2-2; TRBD2 aligns across 7 bases. Germline V lookup: CDR1 SGHDT, CDR2 YYEEEE. The CDR3 consists of 12 residues. Trimming removed 3 bases from V and 7 bases from J; junction bases left unmatched: 0. CDR3 coding DNA: TGTGCCAGCAGCTGGGAGGGCGGGGAGCTGTTTTTT. Protein: CASSWEGGELFF.

In regard to this clone: The sample holds other DNA sequences that translate to the same CDR3. V and J are TRBV28 and TRBJ2-2; 8 bases map to TRBD2. Germline V gene data show CDR1 as MDHEN and CDR2 as SYDVKM. With V trimmed by 3 bases and J by 4 bases, 1 base remained unmatched. This CDR3 is built from 14 residues. The CDR3 sequence is CASSFAGGTGELFF. The CDR3 DNA follows: TGTGCCAGCAGTTTTGCGGGGGGCACCGGGGAGCTGTTTTTT.

The chain employs TRBV5-6 and TRBJ2-1; 7 nucleotides agree with TRBD2. CDR3 length equals 15 residues. The J segment lost 5 bases and the V segment lost 2 bases, leaving 7 bases of the junction unmatched. Germline CDR1 reads SGHDT; CDR2 reads YYEEEE. The CDR3 DNA follows: TGTGCCAGCAGCTTCGAACTAGCGACCCACAATGAGCAGTTCTTC. Its protein is CASSFELATHNEQFF.

CDR3: CASSSRAGDRGAYNEQFF. The CDR3 coding sequence is TGTGCCAGCAGTTCGAGGGCCGGAGACAGGGGTGCCTACAATGAGCAGTTCTTC. The chain links TRBV27 to TRBJ2-1, with TRBD1 matching over 8 bases. Losses at the gene ends were 4 bases for V and 2 bases for J; bases not matched to a gene: 13. The length of the CDR3 is 18 residues. Germline CDR1 and CDR2: MNHEY and SMNVEV (reference sequence).

The chain has TRBV5-4 and TRBJ2-7; weak D call: TRBD1 (7 bases). Germline V lookup: CDR1 SGHNT, CDR2 YYREEE (reference sequence). Trimming removed 0 bases from V and 5 bases from J, with 15 bases in between. This CDR3 is built from 15 residues. CDR3 bases: TGTGCCAGCAGCTTGGTAGGAGGGGGCCACCACGAGCAGTACTTC. This translates into CASSLVGGGHHEQYF.

The chain joins TRBV5-1 to TRBJ2-2, with D possibly matching TRBD1 (6 bases). V lost 3 bases and J 4 bases, leaving 16 bases between the germline ends. Germline loops: CDR1 SGHRS, CDR2 YFSETQ. This CDR3 has 16 residues. The CDR3 region has the DNA TGCGCCAGCAGCTACAACAGGGCGGTGGGCACCGGGGAGCTGTTTTTT. This encodes CASSYNRAVGTGELFF. The full variable domain, completed using reference TRBV5-1 and TRBJ2-2, is KAGVTQTPRYLIKTRGQQVTLSCSPISGHRSVSWYQQTPGQGLQFLFEYFSETQRNKGNFPGRFSGRQFSNSRSEMNVSTLELGDSALYLCASSYNRAVGTGELFFGEGSRLTVL.

The chain couples TRBV29-1 to TRBJ1-2, with D hard to call. This CDR3 comprises 13 residues. The germline gives CDR1 SQVTM, CDR2 ANQGSEA. Trimming shortened V by 3 bases and J by 5 bases, and 13 bases separated the two germline ends. This CDR3 reads CSVEFWGGYGYTF. For the CDR3, the DNA is TGCAGCGTTGAGTTCTGGGGAGGTTATGGCTACACCTTC.